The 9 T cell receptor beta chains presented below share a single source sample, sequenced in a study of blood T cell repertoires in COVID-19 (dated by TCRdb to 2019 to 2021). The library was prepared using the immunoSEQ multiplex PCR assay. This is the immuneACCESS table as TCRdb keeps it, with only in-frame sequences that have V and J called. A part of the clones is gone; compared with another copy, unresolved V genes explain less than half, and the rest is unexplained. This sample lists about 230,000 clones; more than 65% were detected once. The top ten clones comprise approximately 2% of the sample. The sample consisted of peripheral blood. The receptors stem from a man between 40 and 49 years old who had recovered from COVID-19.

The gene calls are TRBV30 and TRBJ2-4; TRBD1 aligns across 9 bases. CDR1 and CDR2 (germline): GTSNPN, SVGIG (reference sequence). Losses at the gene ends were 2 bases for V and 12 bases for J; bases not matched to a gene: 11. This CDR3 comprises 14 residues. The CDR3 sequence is CAWSLLGQGRTQYF. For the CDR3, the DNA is TGTGCCTGGAGTCTCCTAGGACAGGGGAGGACTCAGTACTTC.

CDR3 nucleotide sequence: TGCGCCAGCAGCACCCAGACTAGCGGTCAAGAGACCCAGTACTTC. Amino acids: CASSTQTSGQETQYF. The chain is built from TRBV5-1 and TRBJ2-5, with TRBD2 matching 9 bases. Germline CDR1 SGHRS, CDR2 YFSETQ. This CDR3 contains 15 residues. The junction had 6 bases not matched to a gene; V was cut back by 4 bases and J by 2 bases.

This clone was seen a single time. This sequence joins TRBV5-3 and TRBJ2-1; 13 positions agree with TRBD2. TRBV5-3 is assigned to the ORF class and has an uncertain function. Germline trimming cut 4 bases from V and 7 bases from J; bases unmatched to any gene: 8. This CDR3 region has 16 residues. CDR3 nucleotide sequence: TGTGCCAGAAGCATACTGACTAGCGGGAGGCCAAATGAGCAGTTCTTC. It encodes CARSILTSGRPNEQFF.

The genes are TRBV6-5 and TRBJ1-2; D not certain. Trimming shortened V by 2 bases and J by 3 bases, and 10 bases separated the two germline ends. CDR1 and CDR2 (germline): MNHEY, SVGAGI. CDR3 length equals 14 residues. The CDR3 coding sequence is TGTGCCAGCAGTTACGACTGGTCAGACTATGGCTACACCTTC. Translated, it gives CASSYDWSDYGYTF.

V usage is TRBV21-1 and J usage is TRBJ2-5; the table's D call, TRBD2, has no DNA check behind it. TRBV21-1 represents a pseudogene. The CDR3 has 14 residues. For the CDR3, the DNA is TGTGCCAGCAGCTCACCGGACTCCCAGGAGACCCAGTACTTC. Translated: CASSSPDSQETQYF.

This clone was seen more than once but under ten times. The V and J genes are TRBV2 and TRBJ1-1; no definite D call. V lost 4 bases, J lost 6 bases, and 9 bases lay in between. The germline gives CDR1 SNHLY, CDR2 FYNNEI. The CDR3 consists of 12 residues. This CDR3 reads CASSVGQAEAFF. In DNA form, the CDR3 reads TGTGCCAGCAGTGTAGGCCAGGCTGAAGCTTTCTTT.

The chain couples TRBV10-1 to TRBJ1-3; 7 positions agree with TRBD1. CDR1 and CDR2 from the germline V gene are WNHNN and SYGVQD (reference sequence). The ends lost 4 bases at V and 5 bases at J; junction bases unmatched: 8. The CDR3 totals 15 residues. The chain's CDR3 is CASSGGTADRNTIYF. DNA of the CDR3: TGCGCCAGCAGTGGTGGGACAGCCGATCGAAACACCATATATTTT.

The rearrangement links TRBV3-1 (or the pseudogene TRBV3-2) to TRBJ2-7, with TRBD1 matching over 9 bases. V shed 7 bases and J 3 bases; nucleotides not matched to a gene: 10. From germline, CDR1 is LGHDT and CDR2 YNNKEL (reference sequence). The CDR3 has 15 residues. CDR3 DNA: TGTGCCAGCACCCTAACCGGGACAGGGTACTACGAGCAGTACTTC. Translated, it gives CASTLTGTGYYEQYF.

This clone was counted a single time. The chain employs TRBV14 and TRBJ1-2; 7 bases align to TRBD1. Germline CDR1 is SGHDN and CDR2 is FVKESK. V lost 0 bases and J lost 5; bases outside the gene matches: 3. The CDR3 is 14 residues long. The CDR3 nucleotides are TGTGCCAGCAGCCAAGATCACAGGGGATATGGCTACACCTTC. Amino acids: CASSQDHRGYGYTF.